Following are 8 T cell receptor beta chains from one sample sequenced in a study of identical twins. TCRdb analysed the 5' RACE reads with MiXCR anew, one entry per CDR3 protein. The table records 550,000 to 700,000 distinct CDR3 sequences, 21% of them present only once. This same sample was also part of a study on T cells expressing NK-cell markers.

The sample taken for sequencing was PBMCs. The receptor source for this set is a woman aged 18-29 years in good health.

This clonotype was found a few times. The gene calls are TRBV6-1 and TRBJ2-4; D gene uncertain. Germline V gene data show CDR1 as MNHNS and CDR2 as SASEGT. The CDR3 length is 15 residues. The germline V and J ends were trimmed by 6 bases and 6 bases, with 18 bases remaining between them. Here the CDR3 DNA reads TGTGCCAGCAGCCGGGCCGGACGAACGCCAAACATTCAGTACTTC. Its translation is CASSRAGRTPNIQYF.

This clonotype was recorded a few times. The gene calls are TRBV9 and TRBJ2-6; the D gene is possibly TRBD1 (6 bases). The CDR3 is made up of 16 amino acids. Trimming left V 2 bases short and J 0 bases short, with 9 bases between. Germline CDR1 reads SGDLS; CDR2 reads YYNGEE. The DNA of the CDR3 is TGTGCCAGCAGCGTTCGAGGGGGCTCTGGGGCCAACGTCCTGACTTTC. This codes for CASSVRGGSGANVLTF.

In this sample, this clonotype turned up many times. The rearrangement uses TRBV10-3 and TRBJ2-3; D is ambiguous. The CDR3 covers 13 residues. Germline V gene data show CDR1 as ENHRY and CDR2 as SYGVKD. V was pared by 6 bases and J by 1 base, with 8 bases between. The CDR3 coding sequence is TGTGCCATCAGCTTCGAGGGCACAGATACGCAGTATTTT. The encoded protein is CAISFEGTDTQYF.

V and J are TRBV20-1 and TRBJ2-7; D is uncertain. This CDR3 is built from 14 residues. Germline CDR1 DFQATT, CDR2 SNEGSKA (reference sequence). Trimming cost V 5 bases and J 1 base, with 15 bases left between them. The CDR3 DNA sequence: TGCAGTGCTGCCCTACGGGCGATGTCCTACGAGCAGTACTTC. Translating gives CSAALRAMSYEQYF.

The rearrangement uses TRBV7-8 and TRBJ2-5; 8 bases fit TRBD2. Germline V gene lookup returns CDR1 SGHVS and CDR2 FQNEAQ. V gave up 5 bases and J gave up 2 bases; unmatched junction bases: 10. The CDR3 consists of 16 residues. CDR3 region: CASSPNRGGWQETQYF. The CDR3 DNA sequence: TGTGCCAGCAGCCCCAATCGGGGGGGCTGGCAAGAGACCCAGTACTTC.

This sequence joins TRBV7-9 and TRBJ2-7; D unclear. There are 15 residues in the CDR3. Germline CDR1 and CDR2: SEHNR and FQNEAQ (reference sequence). Trimming left V 1 base short and J 3 bases short, with 13 bases between. CDR3 nucleotides: TGTGCCAGCAGCTTAGGACTCGTGTCAGTCTACGAGCAGTACTTC. Translation: CASSLGLVSVYEQYF.

The chain carries TRBV18 and TRBJ2-1, with D uncertain. Deletions cut 2 bases from V and 9 bases from J, with 17 bases between. Germline lookup yields CDR1 KGHSH and CDR2 LQKENI. The CDR3 spans 15 residues. Written as DNA, the CDR3 is TGTGCCAGCTCACCAGTTAGCCTCAGCAACACTGAGCAGTTCTTC. Its protein product is CASSPVSLSNTEQFF.

This CDR3 reads CASTLTAVQANNEQFF. For the CDR3, the DNA is TGCGCCAGCACCCTTACGGCCGTCCAGGCTAACAATGAGCAGTTCTTC. The rearrangement uses TRBV5-1 and TRBJ2-1; D gene unclear. Germline CDR1 is SGHRS and CDR2 is YFSETQ. V lost 6 bases and J 5 bases, leaving 21 bases between the germline ends. CDR3 length equals 16 residues.